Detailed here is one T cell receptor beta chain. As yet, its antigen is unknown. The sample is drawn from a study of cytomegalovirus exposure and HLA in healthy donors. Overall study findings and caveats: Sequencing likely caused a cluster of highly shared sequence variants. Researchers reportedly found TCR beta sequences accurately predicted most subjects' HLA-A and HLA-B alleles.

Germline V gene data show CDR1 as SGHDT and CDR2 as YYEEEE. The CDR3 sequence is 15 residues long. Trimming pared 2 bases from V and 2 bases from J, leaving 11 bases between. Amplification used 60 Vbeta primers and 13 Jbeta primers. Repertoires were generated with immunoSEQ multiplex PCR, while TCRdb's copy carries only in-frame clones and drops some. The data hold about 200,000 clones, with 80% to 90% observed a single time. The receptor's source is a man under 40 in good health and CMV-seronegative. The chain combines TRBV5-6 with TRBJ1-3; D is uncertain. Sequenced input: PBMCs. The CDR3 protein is CASSFGVTAGNTIYF. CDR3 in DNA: TGTGCCAGCAGCTTCGGGGTTACCGCTGGAAACACCATATATTTT.